This T cell receptor (beta chain) was sequenced during a study of cytomegalovirus exposure and HLA in healthy donors. Study-level results: In presence/absence analyses, roughly uniform sequencing depth across donors was assumed. An analysis done earlier found most TCR beta V segments productive about 87% or about 30% of the time.

Although they were nominally healthy when sampled, donors likely had unrecorded immune exposures. CDR1 and CDR2 (germline): MDHEN, SYDVKM. The CDR3 extends over 15 amino acids. Trimming removed 6 bases from V and 0 bases from J; junction bases left unmatched: 4. With 60 Vbeta and 13 Jbeta primers, the PCR was carried out. Measured with immunoSEQ multiplex PCR; TCRdb has only the in-frame clones, and not every one. The data contain around 110,000 clones, about 59% of them singletons. This clone was recorded a few times. Its antigen is not identified. The sample consisted of PBMCs. The chain recombines TRBV28 with TRBJ2-3, with 9 nucleotides matching TRBD2. The TCR comes from a woman in her thirties or forties in good health and CMV-seropositive. The CDR3 coding sequence is TGTGCCAGCAGGGCTAGCGGGACAAGCACAGATACGCAGTATTTT. Translation gives CASRASGTSTDTQYF.